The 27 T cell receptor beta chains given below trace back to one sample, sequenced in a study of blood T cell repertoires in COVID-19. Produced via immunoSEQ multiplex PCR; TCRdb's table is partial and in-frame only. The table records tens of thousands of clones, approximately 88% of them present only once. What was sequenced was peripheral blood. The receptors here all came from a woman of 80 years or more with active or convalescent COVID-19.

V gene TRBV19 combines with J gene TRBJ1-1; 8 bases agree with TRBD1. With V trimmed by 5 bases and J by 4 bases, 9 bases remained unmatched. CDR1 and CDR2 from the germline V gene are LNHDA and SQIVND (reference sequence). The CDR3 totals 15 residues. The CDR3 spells CASSPRTGSGTEAFF. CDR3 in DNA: TGTGCCAGTAGTCCCCGGACAGGGTCAGGCACTGAAGCTTTCTTT.

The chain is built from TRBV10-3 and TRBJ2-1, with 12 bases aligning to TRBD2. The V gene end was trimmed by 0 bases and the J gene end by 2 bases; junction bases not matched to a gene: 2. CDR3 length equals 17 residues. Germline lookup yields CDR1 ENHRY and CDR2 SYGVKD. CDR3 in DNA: TGTGCCATCAGTGAGTCCGGACTAGCGGGAACCTACAATGAGCAGTTCTTC. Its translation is CAISESGLAGTYNEQFF.

CDR3: CAWSDGQPGNYGYTF. DNA of the CDR3: TGTGCCTGGAGTGATGGACAGCCTGGGAACTATGGCTACACCTTC. The chain uses TRBV30 and TRBJ1-2; possibly TRBD1 for D (6 bases). Germline loops: CDR1 GTSNPN, CDR2 SVGIG (reference sequence). The length of the CDR3 is 15 residues. Trimming removed 1 base at V and 2 bases at J, with 14 bases between. Full variable domain (remainder filled in from reference TRBV30 and TRBJ1-2): SQTIHQWPATLVQPVGSPLSLECTVEGTSNPNLYWYRQAAGRGLQLLFYSVGIGQISSEVPQNLSASRPQDRQFILSSKKLLLSDSGFYLCAWSDGQPGNYGYTFGSGTRLTVV.

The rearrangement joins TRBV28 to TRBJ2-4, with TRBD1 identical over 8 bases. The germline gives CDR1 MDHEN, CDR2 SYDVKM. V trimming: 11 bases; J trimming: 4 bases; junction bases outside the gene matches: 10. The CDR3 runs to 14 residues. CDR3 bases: TGTGCCGGAGGGACAGGCGCCCCTAAAAACATTCAGTACTTC. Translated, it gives CAGGTGAPKNIQYF.

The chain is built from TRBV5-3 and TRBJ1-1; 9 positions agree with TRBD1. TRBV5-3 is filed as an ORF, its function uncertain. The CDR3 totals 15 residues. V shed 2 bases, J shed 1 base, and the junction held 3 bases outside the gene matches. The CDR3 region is CARSFPGQGNTEAFF. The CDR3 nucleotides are TGTGCCAGAAGCTTCCCGGGACAGGGGAACACTGAAGCTTTCTTT.

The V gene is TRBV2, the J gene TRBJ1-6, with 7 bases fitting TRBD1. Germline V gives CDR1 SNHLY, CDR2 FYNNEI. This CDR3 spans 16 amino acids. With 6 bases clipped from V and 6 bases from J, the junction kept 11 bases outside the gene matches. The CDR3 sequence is CASSVGSGGLNSPLHF. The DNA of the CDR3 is TGTGCCAGCAGCGTCGGCTCAGGGGGTCTTAATTCACCCCTCCACTTT. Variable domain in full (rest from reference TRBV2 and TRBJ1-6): EPEVTQTPSHQVTQMGQEVILRCVPISNHLYFYWYRQILGQKVEFLVSFYNNEISEKSEIFDDQFSVERPDGSNFTLKIRSTKLEDSAMYFCASSVGSGGLNSPLHFGNGTRLTVT.

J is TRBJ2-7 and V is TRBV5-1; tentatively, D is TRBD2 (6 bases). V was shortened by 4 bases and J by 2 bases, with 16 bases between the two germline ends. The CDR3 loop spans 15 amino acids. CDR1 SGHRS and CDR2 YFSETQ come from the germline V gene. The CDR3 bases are TGCGCCAGCAGCACAACCGGGACTGGGACCTACGAGCAGTACTTC. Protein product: CASSTTGTGTYEQYF.

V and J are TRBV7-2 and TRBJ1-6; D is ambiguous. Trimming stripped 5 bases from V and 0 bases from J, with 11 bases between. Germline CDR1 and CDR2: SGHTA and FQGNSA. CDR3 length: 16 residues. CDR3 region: CASSPRPGSYNSPLHF. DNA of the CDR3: TGTGCCAGCAGCCCCCGACCGGGCTCCTATAATTCACCCCTCCACTTT.

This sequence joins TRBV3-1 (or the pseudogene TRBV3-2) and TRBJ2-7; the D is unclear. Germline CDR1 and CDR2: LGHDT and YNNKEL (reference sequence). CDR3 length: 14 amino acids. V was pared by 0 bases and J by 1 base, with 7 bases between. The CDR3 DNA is TGTGCCAGCAGCCAAGATGACACATCCTACGAGCAGTACTTC. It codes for CASSQDDTSYEQYF.

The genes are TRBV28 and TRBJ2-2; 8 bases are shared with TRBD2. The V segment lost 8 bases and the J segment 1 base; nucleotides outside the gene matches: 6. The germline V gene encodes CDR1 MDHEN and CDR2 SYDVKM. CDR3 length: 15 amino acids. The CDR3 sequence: CASLAGTLNTGELFF. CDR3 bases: TGTGCCAGCTTAGCGGGGACATTGAACACCGGGGAGCTGTTTTTT.

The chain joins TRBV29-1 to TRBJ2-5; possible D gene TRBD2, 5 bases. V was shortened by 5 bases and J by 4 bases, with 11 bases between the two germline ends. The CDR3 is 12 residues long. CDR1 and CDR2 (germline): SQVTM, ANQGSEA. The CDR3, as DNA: TGCAGCGTTAGGGAGAGTATAGAGACCCAGTACTTC. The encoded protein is CSVRESIETQYF.

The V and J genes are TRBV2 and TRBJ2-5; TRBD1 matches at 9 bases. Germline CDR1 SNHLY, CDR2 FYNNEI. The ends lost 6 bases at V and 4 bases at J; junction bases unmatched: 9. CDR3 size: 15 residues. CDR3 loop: CASSFRRDRVETQYF. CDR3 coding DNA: TGTGCCAGCAGCTTTAGACGGGACAGGGTAGAGACCCAGTACTTC.

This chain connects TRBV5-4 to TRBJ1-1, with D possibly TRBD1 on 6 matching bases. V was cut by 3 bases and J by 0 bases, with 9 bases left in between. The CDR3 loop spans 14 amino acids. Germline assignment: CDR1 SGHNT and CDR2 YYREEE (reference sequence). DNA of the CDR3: TGTGCCAGCAGCTCAACAGGGTTGAACACTGAAGCTTTCTTT. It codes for CASSSTGLNTEAFF.

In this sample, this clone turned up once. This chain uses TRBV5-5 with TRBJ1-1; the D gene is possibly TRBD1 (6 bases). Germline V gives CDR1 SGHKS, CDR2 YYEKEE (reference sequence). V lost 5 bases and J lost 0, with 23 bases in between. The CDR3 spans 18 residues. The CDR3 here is CASRSQQRGGGLNTEAFF. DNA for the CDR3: TGTGCCAGCAGATCCCAACAACGAGGGGGAGGGCTGAACACTGAAGCTTTCTTT.

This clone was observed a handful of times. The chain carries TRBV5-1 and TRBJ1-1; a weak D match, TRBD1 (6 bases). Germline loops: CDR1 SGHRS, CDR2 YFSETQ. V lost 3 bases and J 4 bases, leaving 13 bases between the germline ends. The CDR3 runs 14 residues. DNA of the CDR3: TGCGCCAGCAGCTCTGCAGGGGATATCACTGAAGCTTTCTTT. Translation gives CASSSAGDITEAFF.

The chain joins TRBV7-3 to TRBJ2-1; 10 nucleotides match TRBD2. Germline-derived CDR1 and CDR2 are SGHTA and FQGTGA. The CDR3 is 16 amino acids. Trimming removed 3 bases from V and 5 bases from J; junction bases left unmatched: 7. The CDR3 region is CASSFSGRGGDNEQFF. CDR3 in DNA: TGTGCCAGCAGCTTCAGCGGGAGGGGAGGTGACAATGAGCAGTTCTTC.

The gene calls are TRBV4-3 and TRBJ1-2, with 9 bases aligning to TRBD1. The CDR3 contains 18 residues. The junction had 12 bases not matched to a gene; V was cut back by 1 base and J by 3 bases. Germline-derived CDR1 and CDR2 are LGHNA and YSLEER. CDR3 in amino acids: CASSQAPPGQGVHYGYTF. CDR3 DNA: TGCGCCAGCAGCCAAGCACCTCCGGGACAGGGAGTACACTATGGCTACACCTTC.

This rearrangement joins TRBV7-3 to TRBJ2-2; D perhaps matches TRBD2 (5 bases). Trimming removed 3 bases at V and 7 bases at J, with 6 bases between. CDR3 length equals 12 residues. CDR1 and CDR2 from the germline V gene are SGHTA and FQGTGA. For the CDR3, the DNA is TGTGCCAGCAGCTTTGGGAGCGGGGAGCTGTTTTTT. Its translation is CASSFGSGELFF.

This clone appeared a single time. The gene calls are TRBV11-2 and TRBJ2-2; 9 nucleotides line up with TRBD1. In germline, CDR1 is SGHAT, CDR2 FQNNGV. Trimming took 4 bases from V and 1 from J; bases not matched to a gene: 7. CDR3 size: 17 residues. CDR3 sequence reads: CASSSETGGRNTGELFF. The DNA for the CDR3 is TGTGCCAGCAGCTCCGAAACAGGGGGCAGGAACACCGGGGAGCTGTTTTTT. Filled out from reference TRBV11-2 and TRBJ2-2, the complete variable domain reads EAGVAQSPRYKIIEKRQSVAFWCNPISGHATLYWYQQILGQGPKLLIQFQNNGVVDDSQLPKDRFSAERLKGVDSTLKIQPAKLEDSAVYLCASSSETGGRNTGELFFGEGSRLTVL.

The CDR3 loop reads CASSQDSGQGSFYGYTF. The CDR3 region has the DNA TGCGCCAGCAGCCAAGATTCGGGACAGGGGTCCTTCTATGGCTACACCTTC. The chain carries TRBV4-1 and TRBJ1-2; 10 nucleotides agree with TRBD1. Looked up from germline, CDR1 is MGHRA and CDR2 is YSYEKL. CDR3 size: 17 residues. Trimming cost V 0 bases and J 4 bases; bases outside gene matches: 8.

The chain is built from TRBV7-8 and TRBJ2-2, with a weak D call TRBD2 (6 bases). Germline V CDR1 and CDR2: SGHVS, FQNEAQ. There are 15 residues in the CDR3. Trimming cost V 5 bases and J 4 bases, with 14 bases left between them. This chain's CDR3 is CASSPVVAVTGELFF. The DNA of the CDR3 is TGTGCCAGCAGCCCCGTGGTAGCGGTCACCGGGGAGCTGTTTTTT. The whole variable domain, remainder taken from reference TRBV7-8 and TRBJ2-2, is GAGVSQSPRYKVAKRGQDVALRCDPISGHVSLFWYQQALGQGPEFLTYFQNEAQLDKSGLPSDRFFAERPEGSVSTLKIQRTQQEDSAVYLCASSPVVAVTGELFFGEGSRLTVL.

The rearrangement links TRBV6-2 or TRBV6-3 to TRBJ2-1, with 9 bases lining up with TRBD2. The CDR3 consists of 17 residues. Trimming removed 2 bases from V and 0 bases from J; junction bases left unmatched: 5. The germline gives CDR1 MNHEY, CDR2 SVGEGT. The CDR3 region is CASSYVAGASSYNEQFF. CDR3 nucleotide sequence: TGTGCCAGCAGTTACGTAGCGGGGGCAAGCTCCTACAATGAGCAGTTCTTC.

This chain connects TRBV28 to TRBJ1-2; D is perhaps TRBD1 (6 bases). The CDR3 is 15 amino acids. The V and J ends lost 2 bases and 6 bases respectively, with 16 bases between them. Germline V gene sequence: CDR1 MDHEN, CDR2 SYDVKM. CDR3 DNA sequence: TGTGCCAGCAGTTTACTCAGGGGAAACGCAAATGGCTACACCTTC. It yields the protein CASSLLRGNANGYTF.

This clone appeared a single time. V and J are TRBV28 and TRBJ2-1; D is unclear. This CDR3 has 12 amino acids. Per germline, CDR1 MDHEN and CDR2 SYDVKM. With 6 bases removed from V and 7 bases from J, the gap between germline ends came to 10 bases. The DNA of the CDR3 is TGTGCCAGCAGCTCCTACTTGAATGAGCAGTTCTTC. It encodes CASSSYLNEQFF.

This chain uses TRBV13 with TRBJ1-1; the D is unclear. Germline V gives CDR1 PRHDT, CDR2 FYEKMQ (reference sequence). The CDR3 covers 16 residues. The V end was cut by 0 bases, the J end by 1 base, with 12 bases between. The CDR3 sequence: CASSLGFGRRNTEAFF. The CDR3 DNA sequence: TGTGCCAGCAGCTTAGGGTTTGGCAGAAGGAACACTGAAGCTTTCTTT.

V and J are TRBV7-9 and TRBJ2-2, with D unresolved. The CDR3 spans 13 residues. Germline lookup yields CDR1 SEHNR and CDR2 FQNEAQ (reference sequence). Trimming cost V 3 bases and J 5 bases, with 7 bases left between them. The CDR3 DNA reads TGTGCCAGCAGCTTTACAACAACCGGGGAGCTGTTTTTT. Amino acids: CASSFTTTGELFF.

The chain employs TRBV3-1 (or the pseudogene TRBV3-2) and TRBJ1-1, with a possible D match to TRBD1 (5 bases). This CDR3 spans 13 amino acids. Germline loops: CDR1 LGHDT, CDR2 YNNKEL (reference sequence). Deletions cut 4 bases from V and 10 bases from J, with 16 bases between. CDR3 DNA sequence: TGTGCCAGCAGCCGGGGGGAGTACGGGAGAGCTTTCTTT. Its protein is CASSRGEYGRAFF.